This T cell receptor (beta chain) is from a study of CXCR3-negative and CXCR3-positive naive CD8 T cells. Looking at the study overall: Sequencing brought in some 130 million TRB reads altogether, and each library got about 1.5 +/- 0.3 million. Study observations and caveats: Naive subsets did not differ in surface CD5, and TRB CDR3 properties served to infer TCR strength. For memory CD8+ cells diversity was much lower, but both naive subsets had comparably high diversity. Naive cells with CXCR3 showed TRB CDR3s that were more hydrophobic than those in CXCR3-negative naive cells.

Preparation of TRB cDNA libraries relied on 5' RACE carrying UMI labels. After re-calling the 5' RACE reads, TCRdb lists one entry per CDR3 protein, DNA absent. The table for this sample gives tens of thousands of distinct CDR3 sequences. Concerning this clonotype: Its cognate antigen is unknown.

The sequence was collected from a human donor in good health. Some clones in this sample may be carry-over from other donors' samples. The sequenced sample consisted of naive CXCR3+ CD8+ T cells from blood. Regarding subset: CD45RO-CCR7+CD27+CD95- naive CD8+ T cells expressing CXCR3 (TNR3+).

The chain's CDR3 is CASRPLGPGELFF. The chain couples TRBV27 to TRBJ2-2. The length of the CDR3 is 13 residues. CDR1 and CDR2 (germline): MNHEY, SMNVEV (reference sequence).